These 9 T cell receptor beta chains came from one sample sequenced in a study of human T cells and chemical hapten exposure. TCRdb re-called the RACE reads through MiXCR, storing one row per CDR3 protein. The sample has 300,000 to 400,000 distinct CDR3 sequences; around 6.9% are singletons. Time point specified: patch test 1, 2 weeks after DPC sensitization. The sample's treatment: therapeutic diphenylcyclopropenone sensitization with weekly scalp DPC. Specimen: whole blood, collected in connection with sensitization to the hapten diphenylcyclopropenone (DPC). These receptors came from a woman in her late teens or twenties with alopecia areata. Some clones in this sample may be carry-over from other donors' samples.

This clonotype was picked up a small number of times. The V gene is TRBV28, the J gene TRBJ2-6; no clear D gene. The ends were cut back, 4 bases at V and 9 bases at J, with 13 bases in the middle. The CDR3 runs to 14 residues. Germline-derived CDR1 and CDR2 are MDHEN and SYDVKM. CDR3: CASSSTGQNNVLTF. The CDR3 DNA is TGTGCCAGCAGTTCTACCGGTCAAAACAACGTCCTGACTTTC.

This clonotype was counted between two and nine times. The rearrangement links TRBV11-1 to TRBJ1-4; D gene ambiguous. CDR1 SGHAT and CDR2 FQDESV come from the germline V gene (reference sequence). V was trimmed by 5 bases and J by 4 bases, leaving 17 bases between them. The CDR3 length is 16 residues. The CDR3 spells CASSPAGNSFNEKLFF. The CDR3 coding sequence is TGTGCCAGCAGCCCGGCCGGAAACAGCTTTAATGAAAAACTGTTTTTT.

This chain links TRBV28 with TRBJ1-2; D ambiguous. The CDR3 runs to 15 residues. The germline V gene has CDR1 MDHEN and CDR2 SYDVKM. With 5 bases removed from V and 8 bases from J, the gap between germline ends came to 21 bases. The chain's CDR3 is CASSPNRKGEVGYTF. For the CDR3, the DNA is TGTGCCAGCAGTCCCAATCGGAAGGGAGAGGTGGGCTACACCTTC.

There are many counts of this clonotype. This chain uses TRBV20-1 with TRBJ1-1; D is unresolved. The CDR3 spans 13 residues. V was cut by 0 bases and J by 3 bases, with 8 bases left in between. The germline gives CDR1 DFQATT, CDR2 SNEGSKA (reference sequence). The CDR3 spells CSARDEVDTEAFF. The CDR3 DNA is TGCAGTGCTAGAGATGAGGTGGACACTGAAGCTTTCTTT.

This clonotype was observed many times. V is TRBV5-6 and J is TRBJ2-7, with TRBD2 as a possible D gene (6 bases). Germline values: CDR1 SGHDT, CDR2 YYEEEE. V dropped 3 bases and J dropped 2 bases, with 15 bases sitting between them. The CDR3 consists of 15 residues. The CDR3 loop is CASSSRSWRAYEQYF. The DNA for the CDR3 is TGTGCCAGCAGCTCGCGATCCTGGAGGGCCTACGAGCAGTACTTC.

At least ten counts were recorded for this clonotype. The V gene is TRBV11-1, the J gene TRBJ2-5; D tentatively fits TRBD1 or TRBD2 (5 bases each). CDR3 size: 16 residues. Germline loops: CDR1 SGHAT, CDR2 FQDESV (reference sequence). Trimming took 7 bases from V and 4 from J, leaving 22 bases between them. Written as DNA, the CDR3 is TGTGCCAGCACCAACGACGTGTCCGGGGACGGAGAGACCCAGTACTTC. Translating gives CASTNDVSGDGETQYF.

This clonotype was picked up many times. This chain uses TRBV2 with TRBJ1-1; no clear D gene. The V gene lost 5 bases and the J gene lost 2 bases, with 9 bases spanning the gap. The germline V gene encodes CDR1 SNHLY and CDR2 FYNNEI. This CDR3 region has 13 residues. This CDR3 reads CASSLDPNTEAFF. CDR3 in DNA: TGTGCCAGCAGTTTGGACCCAAACACTGAAGCTTTCTTT.

The table lists this clonotype with many counts. The junction shows a germline mismatch at one end, possibly a read error. The chain joins TRBV7-8 to TRBJ1-1; 9 bases agree with TRBD1. CDR1 is SGHVS, CDR2 FQNEAQ, per germline. The CDR3 totals 14 residues. The CDR3 bases are TGCGCCAGCAGCTCGGACAGGGGAGGGACTGAAGCTTTCTTT. Translated: CASSSDRGGTEAFF.

This clonotype was picked up a small number of times. J is TRBJ2-2 and V is TRBV5-1; D is perhaps TRBD1 (6 bases). CDR3 length: 16 residues. Trimming shortened V by 5 bases and J by 5 bases, and 19 bases separated the two germline ends. CDR1 and CDR2 (germline): SGHRS, YFSETQ. The CDR3 loop reads CASRSGQFQVTGELFF. The CDR3 region has the DNA TGCGCCAGCAGATCCGGACAGTTCCAGGTTACCGGGGAGCTGTTTTTT.